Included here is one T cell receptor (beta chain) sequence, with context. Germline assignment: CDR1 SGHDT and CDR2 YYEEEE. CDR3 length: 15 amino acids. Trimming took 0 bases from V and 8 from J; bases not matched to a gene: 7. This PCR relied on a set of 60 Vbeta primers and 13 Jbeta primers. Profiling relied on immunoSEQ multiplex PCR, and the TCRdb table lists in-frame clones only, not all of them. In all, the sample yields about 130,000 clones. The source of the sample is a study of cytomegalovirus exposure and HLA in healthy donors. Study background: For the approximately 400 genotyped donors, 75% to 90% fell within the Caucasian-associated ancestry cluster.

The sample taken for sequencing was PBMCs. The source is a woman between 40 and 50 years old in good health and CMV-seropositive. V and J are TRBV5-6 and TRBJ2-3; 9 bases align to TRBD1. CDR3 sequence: CASSLDRGLAGTQYF. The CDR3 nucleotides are TGTGCCAGCAGCTTGGACAGGGGGCTCGCAGGTACGCAGTATTTT.